These 29 T cell receptor beta chains were all obtained from the same sample, sequenced in a study of CXCR3-negative and CXCR3-positive naive CD8 T cells. 5' RACE with UMI labels generated the TRB cDNA libraries. TCRdb reprocessed the 5' RACE reads, with one entry per CDR3 protein and no DNA. Recorded for this sample: 80,000 to 95,000 distinct CDR3 sequences. Source material: naive CXCR3- CD8+ T cells from blood. Indicated subset: CD45RO-CCR7+CD27+CD95- naive CD8+ T cells lacking CXCR3 (TNR3-). These TCRs come from a human donor in good health. Some clones in this sample may be carry-over from other donors' samples.

The J gene is TRBJ1-1, the V gene TRBV4-1. The CDR3 contains 12 residues. CDR1 is MGHRA, CDR2 YSYEKL, per germline. The CDR3: CASSQGGRWAFF.

The gene calls are TRBV7-8 and TRBJ2-2; the TCRdb call, TRBD1, lacks DNA for checking. The CDR3 is 13 amino acids. Germline CDR1 is SGHVS and CDR2 is FQNEAQ. CDR3 region: CASSISGAGELFF.

V gene TRBV7-6 combines with J gene TRBJ2-7; TCRdb names TRBD1, which stays unverified in the absence of DNA. This CDR3 has 13 amino acids. Germline assignment: CDR1 SGHVS and CDR2 FNYEAQ. The CDR3 loop is CASSLSRDRDQYF.

The chain couples TRBV29-1 to TRBJ2-5; TCRdb picks TRBD2, but there is no DNA to check that call. Germline V lookup: CDR1 SQVTM, CDR2 ANQGSEA. The length of the CDR3 is 13 residues. The CDR3 loop is CSVGERGQETQYF.

The V call is TRBV29-1, the J call TRBJ2-7; TCRdb reports TRBD1, a call that lacks DNA to check it against. Germline V CDR1 and CDR2: SQVTM, ANQGSEA. The CDR3 has 12 residues. CDR3: CSVYRDRDEQYF.

The J gene is TRBJ2-1, the V gene TRBV7-9; there is no DNA to check the TCRdb D call of TRBD1. CDR1 and CDR2 (germline): SEHNR, FQNEAQ (reference sequence). This CDR3 has 12 amino acids. CDR3 protein: CASSGRGDEQFF.

The chain uses TRBV27 and TRBJ2-6. The CDR3 extends over 14 amino acids. From germline, CDR1 is MNHEY and CDR2 SMNVEV (reference sequence). CDR3 protein: CASSLYGGANVLTF.

The chain employs TRBV29-1 and TRBJ2-7; the D call from TCRdb, TRBD1, cannot be confirmed without DNA. Germline CDR1 SQVTM, CDR2 ANQGSEA. The CDR3 has 17 residues. The CDR3 spells CSVEDWGQGSGTYEQYF.

This chain uses TRBV20-1 with TRBJ2-7; the D call of TRBD2 rests on TCRdb alone, since no DNA is present to check it. CDR3 length: 14 residues. In germline, CDR1 is DFQATT, CDR2 SNEGSKA (reference sequence). The CDR3 spells CSARSTSEWYEQYF.

V and J are TRBV18 and TRBJ1-1; the D call from TCRdb, TRBD1, cannot be confirmed without DNA. CDR3 length: 14 amino acids. Germline CDR1 and CDR2: KGHSH and LQKENI. This CDR3 is CASSPTGTVTEAFF.

This chain uses TRBV14 with TRBJ2-1; checking the TCRdb D call of TRBD2 is not possible without DNA. The CDR3 has 14 amino acids. The germline V gene encodes CDR1 SGHDN and CDR2 FVKESK. CDR3 residues: CASTPSGDYNEQFF.

V usage is TRBV29-1 and J usage is TRBJ2-5; no DNA is available, so the TRBD1 call from TCRdb remains unchecked. Germline CDR1 reads SQVTM; CDR2 reads ANQGSEA. This CDR3 spans 13 amino acids. The CDR3 protein is CSANPGQQETQYF.

V usage is TRBV7-6 and J usage is TRBJ2-3; TCRdb's D call of TRBD2 is untestable without DNA. The germline gives CDR1 SGHVS, CDR2 FNYEAQ. The CDR3 is made up of 14 amino acids. CDR3 amino acids: CATLAGGGTDTQYF.

The chain employs TRBV2 and TRBJ2-5; TCRdb names TRBD1, which stays unverified in the absence of DNA. The CDR3 is 17 amino acids. The germline CDR1 and CDR2 sequences are SNHLY and FYNNEI. The chain's CDR3 is CASSDGLAGDRGETQYF.

The rearrangement joins TRBV29-1 to TRBJ2-2; as DNA is missing, the TRBD1 call by TCRdb cannot be tested. The CDR3 spans 12 residues. The germline V gene has CDR1 SQVTM and CDR2 ANQGSEA. The CDR3 loop is CTILGVTGELFF.

CDR3 residues: CASSHPLSTGVPTDTQYF. This rearrangement joins TRBV4-1 to TRBJ2-3; TCRdb picks TRBD1, but there is no DNA to check that call. Germline V CDR1 and CDR2: MGHRA, YSYEKL. The CDR3 runs to 18 residues.

The chain is built from TRBV29-1 and TRBJ1-4. The CDR3 sequence is 15 residues long. CDR1 SQVTM and CDR2 ANQGSEA come from the germline V gene. The CDR3 region is CSVGDRARTNEKLFF.

The chain joins TRBV29-1 to TRBJ2-7. The CDR3 has 15 amino acids. Germline assignment: CDR1 SQVTM and CDR2 ANQGSEA. This CDR3 is CSVELVDESSYEQYF.

This chain uses TRBV29-1 with TRBJ2-7; lacking DNA, the TRBD1 call made by TCRdb goes unchecked. Germline loops: CDR1 SQVTM, CDR2 ANQGSEA. The CDR3 runs to 12 residues. CDR3 residues: CSAPGQGGEQYF.

This chain connects TRBV10-3 to TRBJ2-1; there is no DNA to check the TCRdb D call of TRBD2. The CDR3 extends over 17 amino acids. Looked up from germline, CDR1 is ENHRY and CDR2 is SYGVKD. This CDR3 reads CAISDLLSGGADNEQFF.

The chain couples TRBV27 to TRBJ2-2; TCRdb names TRBD1, which stays unverified in the absence of DNA. This CDR3 contains 16 residues. Germline V gives CDR1 MNHEY, CDR2 SMNVEV (reference sequence). CDR3 region: CASASANRVRTGGLFF.

The genes are TRBV28 and TRBJ2-3; TCRdb names TRBD2, which stays unverified in the absence of DNA. Per the germline V gene, CDR1 is MDHEN and CDR2 is SYDVKM. The CDR3 covers 18 residues. The CDR3 loop is CASSWPVNGGDSTDTQYF. Combining the CDR3 with reference TRBV28 and TRBJ2-3 gives the whole variable domain DVKVTQSSRYLVKRTGEKVFLECVQDMDHENMFWYRQDPGLGLRLIYFSYDVKMKEKGDIPEGYSVSREKKERFSLILESASTNQTSMYLCASSWPVNGGDSTDTQYFGPGTRLTVL.

V usage is TRBV7-9 and J usage is TRBJ2-5; TCRdb outputs TRBD1, but without DNA this stays unchecked. In germline, CDR1 is SEHNR, CDR2 FQNEAQ (reference sequence). The CDR3 is 15 residues long. This chain's CDR3 is CASSPMGRNQETQYF.

J is TRBJ2-7 and V is TRBV10-3; lacking DNA, the TRBD1 call made by TCRdb goes unchecked. This CDR3 comprises 14 residues. The germline CDR1 and CDR2 sequences are ENHRY and SYGVKD. CDR3 residues: CAISELDRPYEQYF.

The rearrangement links TRBV2 to TRBJ2-3; TCRdb indicates TRBD2, and absent DNA this call remains unverified. CDR1 and CDR2 (germline): SNHLY, FYNNEI. This CDR3 has 16 residues. The CDR3 protein is CASSVHLGEGGDTQYF.

V usage is TRBV29-1 and J usage is TRBJ2-1; without DNA, the TCRdb call of TRBD2 cannot be checked. The CDR3 length is 15 residues. The germline V gene has CDR1 SQVTM and CDR2 ANQGSEA. This CDR3 reads CSVDVSGGRPNEQFF.

The chain links TRBV14 to TRBJ2-3; TCRdb gives TRBD1 as the D gene, but with no DNA this cannot be confirmed. The CDR3 runs to 13 residues. Germline loops: CDR1 SGHDN, CDR2 FVKESK. The CDR3 sequence: CAVAREWTDTQYF.

The chain employs TRBV28 and TRBJ2-5; the TRBD1 assignment by TCRdb is unverifiable without DNA. CDR1 is MDHEN and CDR2 is SYDVKM in the germline V gene. CDR3 length: 12 amino acids. The CDR3 reads CASKGGLETQYF.

The chain carries TRBV28 and TRBJ2-1; TCRdb's assignment of TRBD2 cannot be checked, as there is no DNA. The CDR3 runs to 18 residues. The germline gives CDR1 MDHEN, CDR2 SYDVKM. This CDR3 reads CASRKKGRTSGSSNEQFF.